These T cell receptor beta chains were read from a single sample in a study of CD8 T cells in Susac syndrome. TCRdb itself ran the immunoSEQ multiplex PCR reads through MiXCR, one entry per CDR3 protein. The repertoire holds fewer than 200,000 distinct CDR3 sequences, more than 85% seen once, with around 0.085% in the top ten. Material for sequencing was CD4+ T cells from PBMCs. These receptors were taken from a human donor with Susac syndrome. Each CDR3 is given with its conserved first and last residue. The D gene is left open where the match is weak. Clone size is given for some rows only: seen once, a few or many times, or a class if the clone is expanded.

abundance	v_gene	j_gene	d_gene	CDR3aa	CDR3nt
.	TRBV4-2	TRBJ1-2	TRBD1	CASGQPTGGEYGYTF	TGTGCCAGCGGCCAACCCACAGGGGGCGAGTATGGCTACACCTTC
.	TRBV20-1	TRBJ2-1	.	CSARDPGYNEQFF	TGCAGTGCTAGGGATCCCGGCTACAATGAGCAGTTCTTC
.	TRBV28	TRBJ1-2	.	CASSLLGKDNGYTF	TGTGCCAGCAGTTTATTAGGGAAAGACAACGGCTACACCTTC
.	TRBV18	TRBJ2-3	TRBD2	CASSPRTGTSGGGDTQYF	TGTGCCAGCTCACCACGCACCGGGACTAGCGGGGGAGGAGATACGCAGTATTTT
.	TRBV18	TRBJ2-5	.	CASSVHQTETQYF	TGTGCCAGCTCAGTACATCAAACAGAGACCCAGTACTTC
.	TRBV7-2	TRBJ2-3	TRBD2	CASSGRLAFYTQYF	TGTGCCAGCAGCGGTCGACTAGCGTTTTATACGCAGTATTTT
.	TRBV20-1	TRBJ1-5	.	CSAQGSNQPQHF	TGCAGTGCCCAAGGTAGCAATCAGCCCCAGCATTTT
.	TRBV3-1	TRBJ2-1	.	CASSQGARGNEQFF	TGTGCCAGCAGCCAAGGGGCTAGGGGCAATGAGCAGTTCTTC
.	TRBV5-1	TRBJ2-7	.	CASTGTYEQYF	TGCGCCAGCACAGGGACATACGAGCAGTACTTC
few	TRBV2	TRBJ1-1	.	CASSDLGVDTEAFF	TGTGCCAGCAGTGATCTGGGAGTAGATACTGAGGCTTTCTTT
.	TRBV19	TRBJ1-5	.	CASGRTAINQPQHF	TGTGCCAGTGGTCGGACAGCTATTAATCAGCCCCAGCATTTT
.	TRBV20-1	TRBJ1-1	TRBD1	CSADEGQGHTEAFF	TGCAGTGCCGATGAGGGACAGGGACACACTGAAGCTTTCTTT
.	TRBV5-1	TRBJ1-2	TRBD1	CASNPDREGGYTF	TGCGCCAGCAACCCGGACAGGGAGGGAGGCTACACCTTC
.	TRBV29-1	TRBJ2-5	.	CSVAGGDGTQYF	TGCAGCGTTGCGGGGGGCGACGGGACCCAGTACTTC
.	TRBV9	TRBJ1-6	.	CASSVGSEGSPLHF	TGTGCCAGCAGCGTAGGCTCAGAAGGTTCACCCCTCCACTTT
.	TRBV29-1	TRBJ1-4	TRBD1	CSAAGTGYEKLFF	TGCAGCGCCGCCGGGACAGGGTATGAAAAACTGTTTTTT
once	TRBV3-1	TRBJ1-2	.	CASSPTGPESGYTF	TGTGCCAGCAGCCCAACAGGCCCTGAAAGTGGCTACACCTTC
.	TRBV12-3/TRBV12-4	TRBJ2-7	.	CASSRLSMEGAGEQYF	TGTGCCAGCAGTCGCCTTAGCATGGAGGGGGCGGGGGAGCAGTACTTC
once	TRBV6-5	TRBJ1-2	TRBD1	CASSYGQGAYGYTF	TGTGCCAGCAGTTACGGACAGGGAGCCTATGGCTACACCTTC
.	TRBV24-1	TRBJ2-3	TRBD2	CATSDLPSGSPDTQYF	TGTGCCACCAGTGATTTGCCTAGCGGGAGCCCAGATACGCAGTATTTT
.	TRBV5-1	TRBJ1-5	TRBD1	CASSPQPTGGSQPQHF	TGCGCCAGCAGCCCCCAACCGACAGGGGGCAGTCAGCCCCAGCATTTT
once	TRBV7-2	TRBJ2-7	.	CASSTPRDGTVYEQYF	TGTGCCAGCAGCACCCCCCGGGACGGAACCGTCTACGAGCAGTACTTC
.	TRBV20-1	TRBJ2-3	TRBD2	CSAGVAGGRADTQYF	TGCAGTGCTGGGGTAGCGGGGGGGCGGGCAGATACGCAGTATTTT
.	TRBV7-9	TRBJ1-1	.	CASSLEGGGTEAFF	TGTGCCAGCAGCTTAGAGGGAGGAGGAACTGAAGCTTTCTTT
once	TRBV4-1	TRBJ1-5	.	CASSQEGSGGNQPQHF	TGCGCCAGCAGCCAAGAGGGCTCCGGGGGCAATCAGCCCCAGCATTTT
.	TRBV5-1	TRBJ2-7	.	CASSLLRESYEQYF	TGCGCCAGCAGCTTGCTCAGGGAATCCTACGAGCAGTACTTC
.	TRBV5-1	TRBJ2-5	TRBD2	CASSRLASETQYF	TGCGCCAGCAGCCGACTAGCTAGTGAGACCCAGTACTTC
.	TRBV11-3	TRBJ2-3	.	CASRLSVNTQYF	TGTGCCAGCAGGCTTAGCGTAAATACGCAGTATTTT